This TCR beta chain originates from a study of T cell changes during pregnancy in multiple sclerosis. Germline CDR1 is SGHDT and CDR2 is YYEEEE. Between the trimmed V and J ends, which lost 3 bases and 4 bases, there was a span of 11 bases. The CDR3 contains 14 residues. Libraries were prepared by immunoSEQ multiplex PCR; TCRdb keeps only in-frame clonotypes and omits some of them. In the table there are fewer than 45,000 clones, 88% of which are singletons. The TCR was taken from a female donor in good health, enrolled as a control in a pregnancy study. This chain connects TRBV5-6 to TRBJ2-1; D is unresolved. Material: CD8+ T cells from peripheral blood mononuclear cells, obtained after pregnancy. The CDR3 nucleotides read TGTGCCAGCAGCTCGCTTACACAGTACAATGAGCAGTTCTTC. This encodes CASSSLTQYNEQFF.